The rows below give T cell receptor beta chains drawn from one sample of a study of shared clonotypes between healthy human individuals. Data came from immunoSEQ multiplex PCR; TCRdb stores just in-frame clones and leaves some out. The sample includes roughly 2.1 million clones, under 95% of them seen just once. Sequenced input: naive CD8+ T cells from PBMCs. These receptors were obtained from a man between 18 and 35 years old in good health. Some clones in this sample may be carry-over from other donors' samples. Both conserved end residues are part of each CDR3. Fields, in order: clone size, J gene, D gene, V gene, CDR3 protein, CDR3 DNA. The D gene is left open where the match is weak. Size values are once, few and many counts, or a class for expanded clones, and some rows have none.

>NA|TRBJ1-5|NA|TRBV6-6
CASSYGRDRPQHF
TGTGCCAGCAGTTACGGCCGCGATCGGCCCCAGCATTTT
>NA|TRBJ2-1|TRBD2|TRBV5-4
CASSHLAGGPDNEQFF
TGTGCCAGCAGCCACCTAGCGGGAGGGCCAGACAATGAGCAGTTCTTC
>NA|TRBJ1-2|NA|TRBV27
CASSLSGNYGYTF
TGTGCCAGCAGTCTCTCAGGGAACTATGGCTACACCTTC
>NA|TRBJ2-7|TRBD2|TRBV27
CASSWGLPPSYEQYF
TGTGCCAGCAGTTGGGGACTACCGCCCTCCTACGAGCAGTACTTC
>NA|TRBJ2-1|TRBD2|TRBV19
CASSPTAGLAGGSYNEQFF
TGTGCCAGTAGTCCCACGGCGGGACTAGCGGGAGGGTCCTACAATGAGCAGTTCTTC
>NA|TRBJ1-3|NA|TRBV28
CASSFLGLISGNTIYF
TGTGCCAGCAGTTTCCTGGGCCTAATCTCTGGAAACACCATATATTTT
>NA|TRBJ2-1|NA|TRBV7-9
CASSPSVKHNEQFF
TGTGCCAGCAGCCCGTCCGTGAAGCACAATGAGCAGTTCTTC
>NA|TRBJ2-3|NA|TRBV7-3
CASSQITDTQYF
TGTGCCAGCAGCCAAATCACAGATACGCAGTATTTT
>NA|TRBJ1-1|NA|TRBV6-5
CASSYKWVLNTEAFF
TGTGCCAGCAGTTACAAATGGGTGCTGAACACTGAAGCTTTCTTT
>NA|TRBJ2-2|NA|TRBV9
CASSLRTNTGELFF
TGTGCCAGCAGTCTTAGAACGAACACCGGGGAGCTGTTTTTT
>NA|TRBJ1-1|NA|TRBV6-5
CAISDLELTEAFF
TGTGCCATCAGTGACCTGGAATTAACTGAAGCTTTCTTT
>few|TRBJ2-1|TRBD2|TRBV7-9
CASSPIGAGSPDNEQFF
TGTGCCAGCAGCCCCATAGGAGCGGGGTCCCCCGACAATGAGCAGTTCTTC
>NA|TRBJ2-1|TRBD2|TRBV15
CATSSGLAGSLHHLNEQFF
TGTGCCACCAGCAGTGGACTAGCGGGATCTCTACACCACCTCAATGAGCAGTTCTTC
>NA|TRBJ1-4|NA|TRBV30
CAWSVRITTNEKLFF
TGTGCCTGGAGTGTACGAATCACAACTAATGAAAAACTGTTTTTT
>NA|TRBJ2-3|NA|TRBV7-9
CASSPKPVGGRDADTQYF
TGTGCCAGCAGCCCCAAGCCGGTCGGTGGTCGGGATGCCGATACGCAGTATTTT
>few|TRBJ1-1|TRBD1|TRBV4-1
CASSQGDRNTEAFF
TGCGCCAGCAGCCAAGGGGACAGGAACACTGAAGCTTTCTTT
>NA|TRBJ2-4|NA|TRBV15
CATSRGILWNEDKNIQYF
TGTGCCACCAGCAGAGGTATACTGTGGAATGAGGACAAAAACATTCAGTACTTC
>once|TRBJ2-3|NA|TRBV7-3
CASSSNPRPLATDTQYF
TGTGCCAGCAGCTCAAACCCACGGCCTTTGGCAACAGATACGCAGTATTTT
>NA|TRBJ2-5|TRBD1|TRBV6-5
CASADREETQYF
TGTGCCAGCGCGGACAGGGAAGAGACCCAGTACTTC
>NA|TRBJ2-7|NA|TRBV15
CATSTGGGLSYEQYF
TGTGCCACCAGCACAGGGGGAGGCCTCTCCTACGAGCAGTACTTC
>NA|TRBJ2-7|NA|TRBV6-6
CASNIRTHYEQYF
TGTGCCAGCAATATACGGACACATTACGAGCAGTACTTC
>NA|TRBJ2-7|NA|TRBV28
CASSPDHLYEQYF
TGTGCCAGCAGCCCAGACCACCTCTACGAGCAGTACTTC
>NA|TRBJ2-3|TRBD2|TRBV28
CASSEREYGTDTQYF
TGTGCCAGTTCGGAGCGGGAGTACGGCACAGATACGCAGTATTTT
>once|TRBJ2-3|TRBD2|TRBV5-1
CASSWGTVGLAGGPFADTQYF
TGCGCCAGCAGCTGGGGGACCGTGGGACTAGCGGGAGGGCCGTTTGCAGATACGCAGTATTTT
>once|TRBJ2-6|NA|TRBV10-3
CAIRGDISSGANVLTF
TGTGCCATCAGGGGGGACATTAGCTCTGGGGCCAACGTCCTGACTTTC
>NA|TRBJ2-7|NA|TRBV5-1
CASSLAVRGRDAYYEQYF
TGCGCCAGCAGCTTGGCCGTGCGGGGGCGGGATGCGTACTACGAGCAGTACTTC
>few|TRBJ1-1|NA|TRBV28
CASSLMGGTEAFF
TGTGCCAGCAGTTTAATGGGGGGCACTGAAGCTTTCTTT
>NA|TRBJ1-3|NA|TRBV7-9
CASSPRTISTGNTIYF
TGTGCCAGCAGCCCGCGGACAATATCTACTGGAAACACCATATATTTT